This TCR beta chain was captured in a study of spatial heterogeneity in lung cancer (dated by TCRdb to between 2018 and 2021). Study-level background: Beta-chain transcripts were consistently detected in greater numbers than alpha-chain transcripts, which likely reflects a higher abundance of beta-chain transcripts. In the raw uncorrected reads, each unique combination of TCR and UMI appeared on average more than ten times. TCR alpha and beta repertoires were quantitatively compared across multiple tumor regions, matched nontumor lung and blood in non-small cell lung cancer. The study linked features of the TCR repertoire to counts of nonsynonymous mutations, which were determined by whole-exome sequencing of tumor tissue. At surgery, around 200 tumor regions, almost 65 matched nontumor lung samples and some 54 PBMC samples were TCR-sequenced for both alpha and beta chains.

This clonotype was counted many times. It has no known antigen specificity. No base qualities exist here, and no much larger clone lies one base off it. Receptor amplification or capture employed 5' RACE. Instrument on record: NextSeq 500. To allow correction of PCR and sequencing errors, the TCR library protocol tagged every TCR cDNA molecule with a unique molecular identifier. The original methods were these. TCR identification, UMI-based error correction and CDR3 extraction were all carried out with Decombinator tools. TCRs above a frequency of 2 per 1,000, corresponding to the top 1% of the tumor frequency distribution, were defined as expanded. Rényi diversity was computed with the R vegan package after subsampling each repertoire 100 times to 5,000 TCRs. CDR3 similarity networks were constructed using string-kernel similarity of amino acid triplets, with links drawn between CDR3s whose pairwise similarity was above 0.82. TCRdb itself trimmed the public reads at Q25 with fastp, ran MiXCR and retained productive beta chains. Identical CDR3 protein sequences are pooled into one entry, listed with their most common genes and DNA. TCRdb assigned the V and J calls; the authors' analysis was not used. Counted in this sample were about 15,000 distinct CDR3 sequences; around 8% of them appeared once. The ten biggest clones cover 33% of the sample.

Taken with the paper, the label for time point translates to: sample taken at primary tumor resection. For TCR sequencing, whole RNA was extracted from tumor and nontumor lung tissue, or from cryopreserved PBMC samples, and no cell sorting was done. The donors were more than 65 patients from the lung TRACERx cohort who had early-stage, untreated non-small cell lung cancer. Patients were selected for TCR sequencing only if sufficient RNA was available from at least two tumor regions. Overall study outcomes, separate from this receptor: Additional single-cell paired TCR alpha and beta sequencing was considered necessary to confirm, at a functional level, the hypothesis that regional TCRs recognize regional mutations. Ubiquitous expanded tumor TCRs were detected in blood more often at tumor resection than at routine follow-up.

Material: PBMCs, obtained at surgery. The clonotype was recovered from a female donor with early-stage non-small cell lung cancer.

The CDR3 is CASSRQGLNTGELFF. The DNA reads as follows: TGTGCCAGCAGCCGACAGGGGCTCAACACCGGGGAGCTGTTTTTT. The chain is encoded by TRBV5-5 joined to TRBJ2-2, with 8 middle bases fitting TRBD1. Per the germline V gene (reference sequence), SGHKS is the CDR1 and YYEKEE is the CDR2. Ends trimmed: V by 4 bases, J by 2 bases; bases unmatched to a gene: 4. Inclusive of the bounding cysteine and phenylalanine, the CDR3 is 15 residues long. The sequence is cut down to CDR3 DNA, 45 bases in frame from base 1. The CDR3 plus the reference TRBV5-5 and TRBJ2-2 genes for the other parts give the full variable domain: DAGVTQSPTHLIKTRGQQVTLRCSPISGHKSVSWYQQVLGQGPQFIFQYYEKEERGRGNFPDRFSARQFPNYSSELNVNALLLGDSALYLCASSRQGLNTGELFFGEGSRLTVL.